Listed below are T cell receptor beta chains from one sample, sequenced in a study of Graves' ophthalmopathy and Graves' hyperthyroidism. TCRdb re-called the multiplex PCR reads with MiXCR, one entry per CDR3 protein. The table shows approximately 700,000 distinct CDR3 sequences, with over 40% occurring only once. The sequencing sample was made of peripheral blood. The receptor source for this set is an adult man with Graves' ophthalmopathy. Each CDR3 is given with its conserved first and last residue. The order of the fields is clone size, D gene, V gene, J gene, CDR3 DNA, CDR3 protein. The D gene is left open where the match is weak. Clone size is stated in some rows and not others, as once, few, many or a class when expanded.

clone size: NA; D gene: TRBD2; V gene: TRBV4-2; J gene: TRBJ2-7; CDR3 DNA: TGTGCCAGCAGAGATGGTAGCGGGAGTTATGAGCAGTACTTC; CDR3 protein: CASRDGSGSYEQYF
clone size: many; D gene: NA; V gene: TRBV4-2; J gene: TRBJ1-1; CDR3 DNA: TGTGCCAGCAGCCAAGGAGGGTTAATGGCTTTCTTT; CDR3 protein: CASSQGGLMAFF
clone size: many; D gene: NA; V gene: TRBV12-3/TRBV12-4; J gene: TRBJ1-4; CDR3 DNA: TGTGCCAGCAGTTTAGGGGGCAGACCGGCTCATGAAAAACTGTTTTTT; CDR3 protein: CASSLGGRPAHEKLFF
clone size: many; D gene: TRBD2; V gene: TRBV11-2; J gene: TRBJ2-5; CDR3 DNA: TGTGCCTCGCAGCTCTCCGGGGTAGCGGGGCCAATTGTGGACCAGTACTTC; CDR3 protein: CASQLSGVAGPIVDQYF
clone size: NA; D gene: TRBD1; V gene: TRBV11-2; J gene: TRBJ1-6; CDR3 DNA: TGTGCCAGCAGCGAACCGGGACAGGGGAGCTCCTATAATTCACCCCTCCACTTT; CDR3 protein: CASSEPGQGSSYNSPLHF
clone size: many; D gene: NA; V gene: TRBV7-8; J gene: TRBJ2-5; CDR3 DNA: TGTGCCAGCAGCTTGTGGAGCTATCAAGAGACCCAGTACTTC; CDR3 protein: CASSLWSYQETQYF
clone size: few; D gene: NA; V gene: TRBV5-1; J gene: TRBJ2-7; CDR3 DNA: TGCGCCAGCAGCTTGGGACAAACGACCTCCTACGAGCAGTACTTC; CDR3 protein: CASSLGQTTSYEQYF
clone size: NA; D gene: NA; V gene: TRBV29-1; J gene: TRBJ1-5; CDR3 DNA: TGCAGCGTCGCTGAGTCCGGAAGCAATCAGCCCCAGCATTTT; CDR3 protein: CSVAESGSNQPQHF
clone size: NA; D gene: TRBD2; V gene: TRBV7-2; J gene: TRBJ2-3; CDR3 DNA: TGTGCCATTGAGGGACTATCCGCGGATACGCAGTATTTT; CDR3 protein: CAIEGLSADTQYF
clone size: many; D gene: NA; V gene: TRBV24-1; J gene: TRBJ2-2; CDR3 DNA: TGTGCCACCAGTGACGCAGGGTGGGCCGGGGAGCTGTTTTTT; CDR3 protein: CATSDAGWAGELFF
clone size: NA; D gene: NA; V gene: TRBV2; J gene: TRBJ1-4; CDR3 DNA: TGTGCCAGCAGGGGAATCCATGAAAAACTGTTTTTT; CDR3 protein: CASRGIHEKLFF
clone size: NA; D gene: NA; V gene: TRBV4-3; J gene: TRBJ1-2; CDR3 DNA: TGCGCCAGCAGTTACACCGGAGCTAGGGAAGGCTACACCTTC; CDR3 protein: CASSYTGAREGYTF
clone size: NA; D gene: TRBD2; V gene: TRBV2; J gene: TRBJ2-6; CDR3 DNA: TGTGCCACGCTAGCGGGAGGTGCTGGGGCCAACGTCCTGACTTTC; CDR3 protein: CATLAGGAGANVLTF
clone size: many; D gene: NA; V gene: TRBV2; J gene: TRBJ1-6; CDR3 DNA: TGTGCCAGCAAAAATACCCCCCGGAATTCACCCCTCCACTTT; CDR3 protein: CASKNTPRNSPLHF
clone size: NA; D gene: TRBD2; V gene: TRBV7-2; J gene: TRBJ2-5; CDR3 DNA: TGTGCCAGCAGCTTCCTGACCTCGACTAGCGGGGGGCCCCCCTGGGAGACCCAGTACTTC; CDR3 protein: CASSFLTSTSGGPPWETQYF
clone size: NA; D gene: TRBD1; V gene: TRBV10-3; J gene: TRBJ2-3; CDR3 DNA: TGTGCCAGCAGCAGGGGGACAGATACGCAGTATTTT; CDR3 protein: CASSRGTDTQYF
clone size: NA; D gene: TRBD1; V gene: TRBV5-1; J gene: TRBJ1-2; CDR3 DNA: TGCGCCAGCAGCCCCCGCGGGACAGGGGGCATCGATGGCTACACCTTC; CDR3 protein: CASSPRGTGGIDGYTF
clone size: few; D gene: NA; V gene: TRBV7-9; J gene: TRBJ2-5; CDR3 DNA: TGCGCCAGCAGCCCGCCTTCCGGATTTCAAGAGACCCAGTACTTC; CDR3 protein: CASSPPSGFQETQYF
clone size: many; D gene: NA; V gene: TRBV5-6; J gene: TRBJ1-1; CDR3 DNA: TGTGCCAGCAGCTTTGGACACACCGGGAACACTGAAGCTTTCTTT; CDR3 protein: CASSFGHTGNTEAFF
clone size: NA; D gene: TRBD1; V gene: TRBV7-8; J gene: TRBJ2-2; CDR3 DNA: TGTGCCAGCAGCCAGCGAGACAGGGGACCCGGGGAGCTGTTTTTT; CDR3 protein: CASSQRDRGPGELFF
clone size: few; D gene: TRBD1; V gene: TRBV2; J gene: TRBJ2-7; CDR3 DNA: TGTGCCAGCAGTTACTTGCCGGGACAGGGAAACTACGAGCAGTACTTC; CDR3 protein: CASSYLPGQGNYEQYF
clone size: NA; D gene: TRBD2; V gene: TRBV7-2; J gene: TRBJ2-6; CDR3 DNA: TGTGCCAGCAGCTTAGTAGCGGGGGTCGGGGCCAACGTCCTGACTTTC; CDR3 protein: CASSLVAGVGANVLTF
clone size: many; D gene: TRBD1; V gene: TRBV7-9; J gene: TRBJ2-7; CDR3 DNA: TGTGCCAGCAGCGTGGGACAGACCCCCTACGAGCAGTACTTC; CDR3 protein: CASSVGQTPYEQYF
clone size: NA; D gene: TRBD1; V gene: TRBV20-1; J gene: TRBJ1-2; CDR3 DNA: TGCAGTGCTGAAGGACAGGGGGTGGGCTACACCTTC; CDR3 protein: CSAEGQGVGYTF
clone size: few; D gene: NA; V gene: TRBV7-6; J gene: TRBJ1-1; CDR3 DNA: TGTGCCAGCAGCTTGGGACCAAACTATTCCACTGAAGCTTTCTTT; CDR3 protein: CASSLGPNYSTEAFF
clone size: NA; D gene: TRBD1; V gene: TRBV4-3; J gene: TRBJ2-5; CDR3 DNA: TGCGCCAGCAGCCAAGGGTTCCAGGGGGAAGAGACCCAGTACTTC; CDR3 protein: CASSQGFQGEETQYF
clone size: NA; D gene: NA; V gene: TRBV12-3/TRBV12-4; J gene: TRBJ2-7; CDR3 DNA: TGTGCCAGCAGTTTAGAGAGTGGGGCCTACGAGCAGTACTTC; CDR3 protein: CASSLESGAYEQYF
clone size: many; D gene: NA; V gene: TRBV11-2; J gene: TRBJ2-2; CDR3 DNA: TGTGCCAGCTTCGGCCTAGCGTCGCAGGAGAACACCGGGGAGCTGTTTTTT; CDR3 protein: CASFGLASQENTGELFF
clone size: many; D gene: NA; V gene: TRBV7-9; J gene: TRBJ1-2; CDR3 DNA: TGTGCCAGCAGCTTAGCCGGCCGGAACTATGGCTACACCTTC; CDR3 protein: CASSLAGRNYGYTF
clone size: NA; D gene: NA; V gene: TRBV6-5; J gene: TRBJ2-7; CDR3 DNA: TGTGCCAGCAGAGCGAGGGACATCATTACCTACGAGCAGTACTTC; CDR3 protein: CASRARDIITYEQYF
clone size: few; D gene: NA; V gene: TRBV30; J gene: TRBJ2-5; CDR3 DNA: TGTGCCTGGACTGTACAAGAGACCCAGTACTTC; CDR3 protein: CAWTVQETQYF
clone size: few; D gene: NA; V gene: TRBV6-7; J gene: TRBJ2-7; CDR3 DNA: TGTGCCAGCAGTTCCAGGACCGAGCAGTACTTC; CDR3 protein: CASSSRTEQYF